These 23 T cell receptor beta chains originate from one sample sequenced in a study of T cells in women clearing cervical HPV infection. Profiled with immunoSEQ multiplex PCR; TCRdb holds only in-frame clones, not every one. Its clone listing holds 15,000 or so clones. Sequenced sample: blood buffy coat. The origin of the receptors is a woman between 18 and 69 years old with a cervical HPV16 infection that either progressed to CIN3+ or cleared (not recorded which).

About this clone: The read stops 3 residues short of the end of the CDR3; the missing end is completed from the germline J gene. The chain uses TRBV7-6 and TRBJ2-3, with 7 positions matching TRBD1. Looked up from germline, CDR1 is SGHVS and CDR2 is FNYEAQ. V was clipped by 2 bases and J by 4 bases; unmatched bases: 6. CDR3 length: 15 residues. CDR3 amino acids: CASSLSSQGADTQYF. CDR3 bases read: TGTGCCAGCAGCTTATCGTCCCAGGGGGCAGATACG.

According to its frequency, this clone is medium-sized. The CDR3 extends 3 residues past the end of the read, so its final part is completed from the germline J gene. The chain couples TRBV12-5 to TRBJ2-2; maybe TRBD1 (6 bases). The ends were cut back, 4 bases at V and 3 bases at J, with 6 bases in the middle. This CDR3 spans 13 amino acids. CDR1 is LGHNT and CDR2 is FRNRAP in the germline V gene. Partial CDR3 DNA: TGTGCTAGTGGTTCAGGGGACACCGGGGAG. Protein: CASGSGDTGE. The whole CDR3 reads CASGSGDTGELFF. The whole variable domain, filled in from reference TRBV12-5 and TRBJ2-2, reads DARVTQTPRHKVTEMGQEVTMRCQPILGHNTVFWYRQTMMQGLELLAYFRNRAPLDDSGMPKDRFSAEMPDATLATLKIQPSEPRDSAVYFCASGSGDTGELFFGEGSRLTVL.

To note about this clone: The read ends 3 residues early relative to the CDR3; the germline J gene fills the gap. This chain connects TRBV18 to TRBJ2-1; D gene unclear. Trimming shortened V by 0 bases and J by 0 bases, and 15 bases separated the two germline ends. Per germline, CDR1 KGHSH and CDR2 LQKENI. The length of the CDR3 is 18 residues. The CDR3 DNA, read in part, is TGTGCCAGCTCACCACCGTATGCAGGCCAGAGCTCCTACAATGAG. As protein: CASSPPYAGQSSYNE. The whole CDR3 sequence is CASSPPYAGQSSYNEQFF.

CDR3 DNA, as far as it was read: TGTGCCTGGAGTGTACAGGCCTTGGATAATTCACCA. Translated, it gives CAWSVQALDNSP. The entire CDR3 sequence reads CAWSVQALDNSPLFF. The chain couples TRBV30 to TRBJ1-4, with a tentative D call TRBD1 (5 bases). The read terminates 3 residues ahead of where the CDR3 ends, so the germline J gene completes it. The CDR3 runs 15 residues. Germline assignment: CDR1 GTSNPN and CDR2 SVGIG (reference sequence).

About this clone itself: The read is 3 residues too short to cover the CDR3 end, so that end is filled in from the germline J gene. The J gene is TRBJ2-1, the V gene TRBV20-1; 8 positions match TRBD2. V lost 1 base, J lost 7 bases, and 6 bases stayed unmatched. In germline, CDR1 is DFQATT, CDR2 SNEGSKA (reference sequence). CDR3 length: 14 amino acids. Here the CDR3 reads CSARGGSGVNEQFF. The CDR3 bases that were read are TGCAGTGCTAGAGGGGGTAGCGGGGTTAATGAG.

In the case of this clone: The read falls 3 residues short of the CDR3 end, and the missing part is taken from the germline J gene. The chain is built from TRBV29-1 and TRBJ2-5, with 7 nucleotides matching TRBD1. The CDR3 has 14 residues. Germline trimming cut 5 bases from V and 5 bases from J; bases unmatched to any gene: 11. The V gene's germline CDR1 is SQVTM and CDR2 ANQGSEA. This CDR3 reads CSVQTGDDKETQYF. Incomplete CDR3 DNA: TGCAGCGTTCAAACAGGGGACGATAAGGAGACC.

Regarding this clone: The read gets to within 3 residues of the CDR3 end, and the germline J gene fills in the rest. The chain couples TRBV7-3 to TRBJ2-3, with TRBD1 as a possible D gene (6 bases). The CDR3 length is 16 residues. V lost 5 bases to trimming and J lost 0 bases, with 15 bases between them. Germline V gene lookup returns CDR1 SGHTA and CDR2 FQGTGA. Here the CDR3 reads CASSRTRTVSTDTQYF. The sequenced part of the CDR3 DNA is TGTGCCAGCAGCCGGACGAGGACAGTAAGCACAGATACG.

To note about this clone: The read gets to within 3 residues of the CDR3 end, and the germline J gene fills in the rest. The rearrangement joins TRBV10-3 to TRBJ1-1, with 7 bases identical to TRBD1. This CDR3 is built from 16 residues. Unmatched junction bases numbered 12, after V lost 5 bases and J lost 3 bases. Germline CDR1 is ENHRY and CDR2 is SYGVKD. The CDR3 here is CAISSRVGQSDTEAFF. The part of the CDR3 DNA that was read is TGTGCCATCAGTTCCCGGGTGGGACAGTCCGACACTGAA.

About this clone: Coverage ceases 3 residues before the CDR3 finishes, and the germline J gene fills in the end. The rearrangement links TRBV6-2 or TRBV6-3 to TRBJ2-2; D remains unclear. With 5 bases removed from V and 3 bases from J, the gap between germline ends came to 13 bases. Germline V gene data show CDR1 as MNHEY and CDR2 as SVGEGT. CDR3 length: 15 amino acids. CDR3 loop: CASSLSYSYTGELFF. The DNA read from the CDR3 is TGTGCCAGCAGTCTGAGTTATAGTTACACCGGGGAG.

Worth noting for this clone: Read coverage stops 3 residues before the CDR3 terminus; the germline J gene supplies the remainder. The rearrangement joins TRBV7-9 to TRBJ1-4; no definite D call. CDR1 SEHNR and CDR2 FQNEAQ come from the germline V gene (reference sequence). This CDR3 contains 14 residues. Trimming took 2 bases from V and 8 from J, leaving 12 bases between them. CDR3 sequence: CASSLTSASEKLFF. CDR3 DNA (partial): TGTGCCAGCAGCTTAACATCTGCCTCCGAAAAA.

To note about this clone: The read stops 3 residues short of the end of the CDR3; the missing end is completed from the germline J gene. V is TRBV5-5 and J is TRBJ2-7, with TRBD1 identical over 7 bases. Germline V lookup: CDR1 SGHKS, CDR2 YYEKEE (reference sequence). V dropped 3 bases and J dropped 6; count of bases not matched to a gene: 9. The CDR3 runs 14 residues. The CDR3 bases that were read are TGTGCCAGCAGCTCCGGGACAGCTTTGGGCGAG. Protein product: CASSSGTALGE. The CDR3, in full, reads CASSSGTALGEQYF. The full variable domain, its missing parts supplied by reference TRBV5-5 and TRBJ2-7, is DAGVTQSPTHLIKTRGQQVTLRCSPISGHKSVSWYQQVLGQGPQFIFQYYEKEERGRGNFPDRFSARQFPNYSSELNVNALLLGDSALYLCASSSGTALGEQYFGPGTRLTVT.

Comments on this clone: The read ends 3 residues early relative to the CDR3; the germline J gene fills the gap. The chain links TRBV18 to TRBJ1-2; D might be TRBD1 (6 bases). This CDR3 comprises 16 residues. Germline lookup yields CDR1 KGHSH and CDR2 LQKENI. CDR3 sequence reads: CASSRGRGHQSDTYTF. The CDR3 bases that were read are TGTGCCAGCTCGCGTGGCAGGGGACATCAGTCCGATACC.

For this clone: The DNA ends 3 residues before the CDR3 does, and the rest of the CDR3 is filled in from the germline J gene. V gene TRBV2 combines with J gene TRBJ2-5; D possibly corresponds to TRBD2 (5 bases). CDR3 length: 11 amino acids. The V end was cut by 6 bases, the J end by 5 bases, with 7 bases between. Germline CDR1 reads SNHLY; CDR2 reads FYNNEI. The CDR3 bases that were read are TGTGCCAGCAGGAGGGTGGAGACC. Encoded protein: CASRRVET. The whole CDR3 sequence reads CASRRVETQYF.

About this clone: From the germline J gene comes the end of the CDR3, since the read stops 3 residues before it. This chain links TRBV18 with TRBJ2-7; 8 bases map to TRBD2. V lost 3 bases, J lost 2 bases, and 6 bases stayed unmatched. CDR3 size: 15 residues. Germline values: CDR1 KGHSH, CDR2 LQKENI. The CDR3 bases that were read are TGTGCCAGCTCACCCACGGGGGGGGCTCCCTACGAG. Its translation: CASSPTGGAPYE. The whole CDR3 sequence is CASSPTGGAPYEQYF.

About this clone itself: The read halts 3 residues ahead of the CDR3 end, with the missing end drawn from the germline J gene. The chain employs TRBV6-1 and TRBJ2-1; possibly TRBD2 for D (6 bases). The length of the CDR3 is 12 residues. Germline lookup yields CDR1 MNHNS and CDR2 SASEGT. Trimming stripped 4 bases from V and 8 bases from J, with 9 bases between. The CDR3 spells CASSGRGHEQFF. Incomplete CDR3 DNA: TGTGCCAGCAGTGGGCGGGGACATGAG.

CDR3 DNA (partial): TGTGCCAGCAGCCCTCTCGACAGGGGGCGG. Amino acids: CASSPLDRGR. From start to end, the CDR3 is CASSPLDRGRAFF. The chain carries TRBV13 and TRBJ1-1, with TRBD1 identical over 10 bases. The read is 3 residues too short to cover the CDR3 end, so that end is filled in from the germline J gene. Germline-derived CDR1 and CDR2 are PRHDT and FYEKMQ (reference sequence). The CDR3 runs 13 residues.

The CDR3 here is CASSVGTGLRSYNSPLFF. The DNA read from the CDR3 is TGTGCCAGTAGTGTCGGGACAGGTCTTCGGTCCTATAATTCACCG. The gene calls are TRBV19 and TRBJ2-2; TRBD1 matches at 8 bases. The read finishes 3 residues shy of the CDR3 end, and the germline J gene is used to complete it. Germline values: CDR1 LNHDA, CDR2 SQIVND (reference sequence). The CDR3 loop spans 18 amino acids.

As for this clone: Read sequence stops 3 residues before the CDR3 end, and the germline J gene provides the missing end. The gene calls are TRBV6-2 or TRBV6-3 and TRBJ1-5; TRBD1 aligns across 10 bases. Losses at the gene ends were 6 bases for V and 7 bases for J; bases not matched to a gene: 9. Germline CDR1 reads MNHEY; CDR2 reads SVGEGT. The CDR3 extends over 15 amino acids. Partial CDR3 DNA: TGTGCCAGCAGCTCCCGACAGGGGGCGGGACAGCCC. Amino acids: CASSSRQGAGQP. The whole CDR3 reads CASSSRQGAGQPQHF.

As concerns this clone: Read data end 3 residues before the CDR3 end; the end is taken from the germline J gene. V and J are TRBV12-5 and TRBJ1-5; no definite D call. CDR1 LGHNT and CDR2 FRNRAP come from the germline V gene. This CDR3 is 9 amino acids long. CDR3 amino acids: CASGPPQHF. Incomplete CDR3 DNA: TGTGCTAGTGGTCCTCCC.

On this clone itself: The CDR3 end lies 3 residues beyond the end of the read and is filled in from the germline J gene. The rearrangement joins TRBV20-1 to TRBJ1-1; TRBD1 might be the D (5 bases). CDR3 length equals 13 residues. Between the trimmed V and J ends, which lost 6 bases and 5 bases, there was a span of 16 bases. From germline, CDR1 is DFQATT and CDR2 SNEGSKA (reference sequence). Incomplete CDR3 DNA: TGCAGTGCCCCCAGGCCGGGGGAAACTGAA. It translates to CSAPRPGETE. The full CDR3 sequence reads CSAPRPGETEAFF.

Comment on this clone: The read stops 3 residues short of the end of the CDR3; the missing end is completed from the germline J gene. J is TRBJ1-4 and V is TRBV10-3; D call uncertain. The CDR3 contains 14 residues. The germline V gene has CDR1 ENHRY and CDR2 SYGVKD. Trimming took off 0 bases at V and 8 bases at J, with 10 bases between the two ends. Incomplete CDR3 DNA: TGTGCCATCAGTGAGTCGGCTTCATCGGAAAAA. The encoded protein is CAISESASSEK. The whole CDR3 reads CAISESASSEKLFF.

As regards this clone: The read gets to within 3 residues of the CDR3 end, and the germline J gene fills in the rest. V gene TRBV20-1 combines with J gene TRBJ1-1; D is ambiguous. This CDR3 region has 15 residues. The germline V and J ends were trimmed by 0 bases and 0 bases, with 11 bases remaining between them. Looked up from germline, CDR1 is DFQATT and CDR2 is SNEGSKA (reference sequence). CDR3 sequence: CSARDVRVMNTEAFF. The covered CDR3 bases are TGCAGTGCTAGAGATGTGAGGGTTATGAACACTGAA.

Turning to this clone: Read sequence stops 3 residues before the CDR3 end, and the germline J gene provides the missing end. The chain uses TRBV19 and TRBJ1-2; 7 bases are shared with TRBD1. The CDR3 is 15 amino acids. V gave up 8 bases and J gave up 4 bases; unmatched junction bases: 13. Germline-derived CDR1 and CDR2 are LNHDA and SQIVND (reference sequence). CDR3 bases read: TGTGCCAGTTTCGGCAGGGGGTTCGGGCCCTATGGC. This encodes CASFGRGFGPYG. In full, the CDR3 is CASFGRGFGPYGYTF.